This record concerns one T cell receptor beta chain sequence. V was trimmed by 2 bases and J by 1 base, leaving 9 bases between them. The CDR3 extends over 14 amino acids. Germline values: CDR1 SGHRS, CDR2 YFSETQ. The data stem from a study of blood T cell repertoires in COVID-19. Study context: The samples span acute and convalescent COVID-19 from the United States, Italy and Spain. Sources were T cells, B-cell-depleted T cells, or PBMCs; the material itself was cDNA or gDNA.

Produced via immunoSEQ multiplex PCR; TCRdb's table is partial and in-frame only. The sample yields about 150,000 clones, roughly nine tenths seen once. The sequence came from a woman aged 65 to 85 with acute or convalescent COVID-19. This sequence joins TRBV5-1 and TRBJ1-1; possible D gene TRBD1, 5 bases. Sequenced input: peripheral blood. CDR3 sequence: CASSFRVGNTEAFF. CDR3 sequence (DNA): TGCGCCAGCAGCTTCAGGGTGGGGAACACTGAAGCTTTCTTT.